One sample yielded the 27 T cell receptor beta chains listed below, sequenced in a study of CD8 T cells in ankylosing spondylitis. One entry per CDR3 protein, called by TCRdb with MiXCR from the 5' RACE reads. The repertoire holds roughly 42,000 distinct CDR3 sequences, with roughly 2.5% as singletons. The sequenced sample was blood, either unsorted or a sorted T cell fraction (not recorded which). The receptors here all came from a male donor with ankylosing spondylitis or in good health (not recorded which).

At least ten counts were recorded for this clonotype. This chain's CDR3 is CASSGSNYNEQFF. In DNA form, the CDR3 reads TGTGCCAGCAGCGGTAGCAATTACAATGAGCAGTTCTTC. The V gene is TRBV9, the J gene TRBJ2-1; the D is unclear. CDR1 is SGDLS, CDR2 YYNGEE, per germline. V was trimmed by 3 bases and J by 4 bases, leaving 8 bases between them. The CDR3 is 13 amino acids.

This clonotype was counted many times. The chain recombines TRBV9 with TRBJ2-1; 10 positions match TRBD2. After removal of 4 bases from V and 6 bases from J, the junction contained 13 bases not matched to a gene. The CDR3 spans 17 residues. The germline V gene encodes CDR1 SGDLS and CDR2 YYNGEE. This CDR3 reads CASSIGVSGRAPNEQFF. The CDR3, as DNA: TGTGCCAGCAGCATAGGAGTGAGCGGGAGGGCCCCCAATGAGCAGTTCTTC.

This clonotype was observed at least ten times. The chain combines TRBV9 with TRBJ2-1; D is possibly TRBD2 (6 bases). The V end lost 0 bases, the J end lost 14 bases, and 15 bases lay between the germline ends. CDR1 is SGDLS and CDR2 is YYNGEE in the germline V gene. The CDR3 length is 13 residues. The CDR3 region has the DNA TGTGCCAGCAGCGTAGATGCGGGACTGTCGAAGTTCTTC. Translated, it gives CASSVDAGLSKFF.

Ten or more counts support this clonotype. The CDR3 sequence: CASSAVGGQGIEKLFF. The CDR3, as DNA: TGTGCCAGCAGCGCAGTGGGAGGACAGGGAATCGAAAAACTGTTTTTT. The rearrangement links TRBV9 to TRBJ1-4, with 8 bases that match TRBD1. V trimming: 3 bases; J trimming: 8 bases; junction bases outside the gene matches: 12. Germline CDR1 SGDLS, CDR2 YYNGEE. The CDR3 consists of 16 residues.

This clonotype was recorded at least ten times. The chain joins TRBV9 to TRBJ2-1; TRBD2 matches at 9 bases. Trimming cost V 2 bases and J 5 bases; bases outside gene matches: 5. Germline CDR1 is SGDLS and CDR2 is YYNGEE. This CDR3 has 15 residues. The chain's CDR3 is CASSVRLADNNEQFF. CDR3 in DNA: TGTGCCAGCAGCGTGAGACTAGCGGATAACAATGAGCAGTTCTTC.

This clonotype appeared many times. The V call is TRBV9, the J call TRBJ2-3, with D unclear. The CDR3 is made up of 15 amino acids. Germline V CDR1 and CDR2: SGDLS, YYNGEE. V lost 0 bases, J lost 5 bases, and 13 bases lay in between. CDR3 residues: CASSVGGWDRDTQYF. The CDR3 DNA is TGTGCCAGCAGCGTAGGAGGATGGGATAGAGATACGCAGTATTTT.

This clonotype showed up many times. The chain carries TRBV9 and TRBJ2-3; 13 nucleotides line up with TRBD2. In germline, CDR1 is SGDLS, CDR2 YYNGEE. Trimming took 4 bases from V and 0 from J; bases not matched to a gene: 14. The CDR3 totals 20 residues. The CDR3 protein is CASSTRRGGLAGTSTDTQYF. CDR3 nucleotide sequence: TGTGCCAGCAGCACACGCCGCGGGGGACTAGCGGGGACTAGCACAGATACGCAGTATTTT.

This clonotype was detected ten times or more. The J gene is TRBJ2-7, the V gene TRBV9, with 8 positions matching TRBD1. The CDR3 runs to 15 residues. V shed 4 bases and J 1 base; nucleotides not matched to a gene: 7. The germline CDR1 and CDR2 sequences are SGDLS and YYNGEE. As DNA, the CDR3 is TGTGCCAGCAGCCTGGGGACAGGCCAGTCCTACGAGCAGTACTTC. Translation: CASSLGTGQSYEQYF.

This clonotype showed up many times. The rearrangement joins TRBV9 to TRBJ2-7, with D uncertain. Trimming pared 0 bases from V and 0 bases from J, leaving 7 bases between. The length of the CDR3 is 14 residues. Per the germline V gene, CDR1 is SGDLS and CDR2 is YYNGEE. This chain's CDR3 is CASSVAADSYEQYF. DNA for the CDR3: TGTGCCAGCAGCGTAGCTGCAGACTCCTACGAGCAGTACTTC. Full variable domain (outside the CDR3, taken from reference TRBV9 and TRBJ2-7): DSGVTQTPKHLITATGQRVTLRCSPRSGDLSVYWYQQSLDQGLQFLIQYYNGEERAKGNILERFSAQQFPDLHSELNLSSLELGDSALYFCASSVAADSYEQYFGPGTRLTVT.

This clonotype was picked up many times. The genes are TRBV9 and TRBJ1-6; D not certain. The CDR3 sequence is 16 residues long. V was clipped by 1 base and J by 1 base, with 9 bases between them. Germline V gene lookup returns CDR1 SGDLS and CDR2 YYNGEE. CDR3 sequence reads: CASSVSHGSYNSPLHF. Written as DNA, the CDR3 is TGTGCCAGCAGCGTAAGCCATGGGTCCTATAATTCACCCCTCCACTTT.

This clonotype was counted ten times or more. V usage is TRBV9 and J usage is TRBJ2-5; D gene uncertain. V shed 0 bases and J shed 9 bases, with 12 bases lying between them. The CDR3 consists of 13 residues. Germline CDR1 and CDR2: SGDLS and YYNGEE. CDR3 loop: CASSVEGARAQYF. CDR3 coding DNA: TGTGCCAGCAGCGTAGAGGGTGCAAGGGCCCAGTACTTC.

This clonotype was seen many times. The rearrangement links TRBV9 to TRBJ2-2, with 9 bases fitting TRBD2. CDR1 is SGDLS and CDR2 is YYNGEE in the germline V gene. The CDR3 is made up of 16 amino acids. V lost 0 bases to trimming and J lost 4 bases; unmatched junction nucleotides: 4. In DNA form, the CDR3 reads TGTGCCAGCAGCGTAGAGGCGGGAGGGGCCACCGGGGAGCTGTTTTTT. It is translated as CASSVEAGGATGELFF.

This clonotype was seen many times. The chain combines TRBV9 with TRBJ2-5; D might be TRBD2 (6 bases). Germline V gene data show CDR1 as SGDLS and CDR2 as YYNGEE. The CDR3 length is 17 residues. Trimming shortened V by 2 bases and J by 4 bases, and 21 bases separated the two germline ends. Here the CDR3 reads CASSVSGGSPTGETQYF. CDR3 nucleotide sequence: TGTGCCAGCAGCGTTTCAGGAGGGTCACCGACGGGAGAGACCCAGTACTTC.

This clonotype was seen at least ten times. The chain combines TRBV9 with TRBJ2-2; 7 positions match TRBD2. After removal of 6 bases from V and 0 bases from J, the junction contained 8 bases not matched to a gene. CDR3 length: 16 residues. The V gene's germline CDR1 is SGDLS and CDR2 YYNGEE. The CDR3 nucleotides are TGTGCCAGCACCGTCGGCGGGAGACCGAACACCGGGGAGCTGTTTTTT. This gives the protein CASTVGGRPNTGELFF.

This clonotype showed up many times. V gene TRBV9 combines with J gene TRBJ2-5; D may be TRBD1 (5 bases). This CDR3 region has 14 residues. CDR1 and CDR2 from the germline V gene are SGDLS and YYNGEE. Trimming removed 0 bases from V and 0 bases from J, with 6 bases in between. CDR3 amino acids: CASSVAGYQETQYF. DNA of the CDR3: TGTGCCAGCAGCGTAGCAGGGTACCAAGAGACCCAGTACTTC.

This clonotype was recorded many times. The rearrangement links TRBV9 to TRBJ1-1; D is possibly TRBD1 (5 bases). There are 14 residues in the CDR3. Deletions cut 4 bases from V and 3 bases from J, with 13 bases between. CDR1 is SGDLS and CDR2 is YYNGEE in the germline V gene. For the CDR3, the DNA is TGTGCCAGCAGCCGGGGGGGGGTGGACACTGAAGCTTTCTTT. This translates into CASSRGGVDTEAFF.

There are many counts of this clonotype. The gene calls are TRBV9 and TRBJ2-2; 7 bases fit TRBD1. Losses at the gene ends were 4 bases for V and 0 bases for J; bases not matched to a gene: 6. Germline assignment: CDR1 SGDLS and CDR2 YYNGEE. This CDR3 comprises 16 residues. The CDR3: CASSPQTGANTGELFF. The CDR3 bases are TGTGCCAGCAGCCCTCAAACAGGGGCGAACACCGGGGAGCTGTTTTTT.

This clonotype was counted many times. The V call is TRBV9, the J call TRBJ2-5; 9 nucleotides line up with TRBD2. J gave up 3 bases and V 3 bases, and 15 bases lay outside the gene matches. The V gene's germline CDR1 is SGDLS and CDR2 YYNGEE. This CDR3 region has 18 residues. The CDR3 sequence: CASSDSGSGSSVEETQYF. CDR3 DNA sequence: TGTGCCAGCAGCGATAGCGGGAGCGGGTCAAGTGTCGAAGAGACCCAGTACTTC. Full variable domain (outside the CDR3, taken from reference TRBV9 and TRBJ2-5): DSGVTQTPKHLITATGQRVTLRCSPRSGDLSVYWYQQSLDQGLQFLIQYYNGEERAKGNILERFSAQQFPDLHSELNLSSLELGDSALYFCASSDSGSGSSVEETQYFGPGTRLLVL.

In its sample, this clonotype was seen many times. The chain links TRBV9 to TRBJ2-1; D unresolved. The CDR3 consists of 13 residues. From germline, CDR1 is SGDLS and CDR2 YYNGEE. Trimming cost V 1 base and J 12 bases, with 14 bases left between them. This CDR3 is CASSVSSADGQFF. The DNA for the CDR3 is TGTGCCAGCAGCGTAAGCTCGGCCGACGGGCAGTTCTTC. The full variable domain, rest sourced from reference TRBV9 and TRBJ2-1, is DSGVTQTPKHLITATGQRVTLRCSPRSGDLSVYWYQQSLDQGLQFLIQYYNGEERAKGNILERFSAQQFPDLHSELNLSSLELGDSALYFCASSVSSADGQFFGPGTRLTVL.

The sample holds many counts of this clonotype. This rearrangement joins TRBV9 to TRBJ1-2, with a possible D match to TRBD1 (5 bases). The V gene's germline CDR1 is SGDLS and CDR2 YYNGEE. The V gene lost 2 bases and the J gene lost 4 bases, with 12 bases spanning the gap. The CDR3 sequence is 14 residues long. CDR3 amino acids: CASSVAGYAYGYTF. The CDR3 DNA reads TGTGCCAGCAGCGTGGCAGGGTACGCCTATGGCTACACCTTC. Full variable domain (outside the CDR3, taken from reference TRBV9 and TRBJ1-2): DSGVTQTPKHLITATGQRVTLRCSPRSGDLSVYWYQQSLDQGLQFLIQYYNGEERAKGNILERFSAQQFPDLHSELNLSSLELGDSALYFCASSVAGYAYGYTFGSGTRLTVV.

This clonotype was counted at least ten times. The CDR3 nucleotides are TGTGCCAGCAGCGCGGGCCCGGAGGCCGTGGCTTTCTTT. Its translation is CASSAGPEAVAFF. The V gene is TRBV9, the J gene TRBJ1-1; D is uncertain. Germline CDR1 SGDLS, CDR2 YYNGEE. The CDR3 loop spans 13 amino acids. Trimming pared 3 bases from V and 11 bases from J, leaving 17 bases between.

Many counts were recorded for this clonotype. The gene calls are TRBV9 and TRBJ1-1; D gene ambiguous. The V and J ends lost 4 bases and 0 bases respectively, with 10 bases between them. CDR1 SGDLS and CDR2 YYNGEE come from the germline V gene. This CDR3 comprises 14 residues. The CDR3 region has the DNA TGTGCCAGCAGCACCGGACGGTTGAACACTGAAGCTTTCTTT. Translated, it gives CASSTGRLNTEAFF.

This clonotype was observed at least ten times. The rearrangement uses TRBV9 and TRBJ2-2; no definite D call. In germline, CDR1 is SGDLS, CDR2 YYNGEE. Trimming left V 0 bases short and J 1 base short, with 10 bases between. CDR3 length: 16 residues. DNA of the CDR3: TGTGCCAGCAGCGTAGACCCCTGGATGAACACCGGGGAGCTGTTTTTT. Translated: CASSVDPWMNTGELFF.

This clonotype was seen repeatedly, ten times or more. The chain recombines TRBV9 with TRBJ2-1; 10 nucleotides match TRBD1. J was trimmed by 10 bases and V by 3 bases; bases with no gene match: 7. This CDR3 is 14 amino acids long. Germline assignment: CDR1 SGDLS and CDR2 YYNGEE. CDR3 nucleotide sequence: TGTGCCAGCAGCGGACGACAGGGGGCAGGCGAGCAGTTCTTC. It yields the protein CASSGRQGAGEQFF.

This clonotype was observed many times. The gene calls are TRBV9 and TRBJ2-1, with TRBD2 matching 9 bases. From germline, CDR1 is SGDLS and CDR2 YYNGEE. V lost 3 bases and J lost 5; bases outside the gene matches: 12. CDR3 length equals 17 residues. CDR3 sequence: CASSESPASGIDNEQFF. The CDR3 DNA follows: TGTGCCAGCAGCGAGAGCCCAGCTAGCGGGATAGACAATGAGCAGTTCTTC.

By share, this clonotype ranks as medium-sized. V and J are TRBV9 and TRBJ2-1; 8 nucleotides line up with TRBD2. This CDR3 has 17 amino acids. Germline trimming cut 0 bases from V and 9 bases from J; bases unmatched to any gene: 14. Germline loops: CDR1 SGDLS, CDR2 YYNGEE. Here the CDR3 reads CASSVESGGLGISEQFF. Here the CDR3 DNA reads TGTGCCAGCAGCGTAGAAAGTGGGGGACTAGGAATCTCTGAGCAGTTCTTC.

The sample holds many counts of this clonotype. The chain employs TRBV9 and TRBJ1-2; D gene unclear. CDR1 SGDLS and CDR2 YYNGEE come from the germline V gene. The CDR3 extends over 15 amino acids. Trimming removed 0 bases at V and 4 bases at J, with 13 bases between. In DNA, the CDR3 is TGTGCCAGCAGCGTAGGGACCGAAAGGGCCTATGGCTACACCTTC. Translating it yields CASSVGTERAYGYTF.